The 32 T cell receptor beta chains below all came from one sample that was sequenced in a study of OX40 agonist ivuxolimab in advanced cancers. The protocol was immunoSEQ multiplex PCR, while the TCRdb copy is restricted to in-frame clones and leaves out a portion. In the table there are over 85,000 clones, roughly 90% of which are singletons. Sequencing was performed on CD4+ or CD8+ T cells sorted from blood, taken in a trial of the OX40 agonist ivuxolimab. The source is an adult with an advanced solid tumor such as melanoma, head and neck, liver or kidney cancer.

The chain carries TRBV19 and TRBJ2-1; the match to TRBD1 covers 10 bases. The CDR3 is 16 residues long. The germline V gene has CDR1 LNHDA and CDR2 SQIVND (reference sequence). V dropped 4 bases and J dropped 5; count of bases not matched to a gene: 8. The CDR3 here is CASSTADRGPHNEQFF. The CDR3 DNA sequence: TGTGCCAGTAGTACTGCCGACAGGGGGCCCCACAATGAGCAGTTCTTC.

This chain joins TRBV19 and TRBJ1-5, with D uncertain. The ends were cut back, 3 bases at V and 2 bases at J, with 5 bases in the middle. This CDR3 is built from 13 residues. CDR1 and CDR2 from the germline V gene are LNHDA and SQIVND (reference sequence). The CDR3 reads CASSIWGNQPQHF. The CDR3 DNA sequence: TGTGCCAGTAGTATTTGGGGCAATCAGCCCCAGCATTTT. The complete variable domain, with remaining parts taken from reference TRBV19 and TRBJ1-5, reads DGGITQSPKYLFRKEGQNVTLSCEQNLNHDAMYWYRQDPGQGLRLIYYSQIVNDFQKGDIAEGYSVSREKKESFPLTVTSAQKNPTAFYLCASSIWGNQPQHFGDGTRLSIL.

The chain uses TRBV11-2 and TRBJ2-3; D not certain. This CDR3 region has 15 residues. Trimming took 1 base from V and 0 from J, leaving 8 bases between them. CDR1 and CDR2 (germline): SGHAT, FQNNGV. The CDR3 DNA reads as TGTGCCAGCAGCTTAGTAGGGTCTAGCACAGATACGCAGTATTTT. Translation: CASSLVGSSTDTQYF.

Only one count was recorded for this clone. This rearrangement joins TRBV4-2 to TRBJ2-1; 13 bases match TRBD2. The germline CDR1 and CDR2 sequences are LGHNA and YNFKEQ. J gave up 5 bases and V 2 bases, and 6 bases lay outside the gene matches. The CDR3 length is 17 residues. The CDR3 nucleotides are TGTGCCAGCAGCCAACGGGGACTAGCGGGACCACACAATGAGCAGTTCTTC. Encoded protein: CASSQRGLAGPHNEQFF.

CDR3 in amino acids: CASSLRASGRTSYEQYF. In nucleotides, the CDR3 is TGTGCCAGCAGCTTAAGGGCTAGCGGGAGGACGTCCTACGAGCAGTACTTC. The rearrangement uses TRBV7-2 and TRBJ2-7, with 11 positions matching TRBD2. This CDR3 is 17 amino acids long. J gave up 1 base and V 2 bases, and 7 bases lay outside the gene matches. Germline-derived CDR1 and CDR2 are SGHTA and FQGNSA.

This chain uses TRBV28 with TRBJ1-5; D is uncertain. The CDR3 has 14 amino acids. V lost 5 bases and J lost 5, with 13 bases in between. The V gene's germline CDR1 is MDHEN and CDR2 SYDVKM. CDR3 amino acids: CASSTNLGYQPQHF. CDR3 DNA sequence: TGTGCCAGCAGTACCAACTTAGGATATCAGCCCCAGCATTTT.

This rearrangement joins TRBV11-2 to TRBJ2-7; tentative D call: TRBD1 (6 bases). CDR3 length: 14 residues. V was clipped by 1 base and J by 6 bases, with 13 bases between them. CDR1 is SGHAT, CDR2 FQNNGV, per germline. In DNA form, the CDR3 reads TGTGCCAGCAGCTTAGCGCCAGGGGTGGGCGAGCAGTACTTC. It encodes CASSLAPGVGEQYF.

The J gene is TRBJ2-2, the V gene TRBV6-1; 8 positions agree with TRBD1. Losses at the gene ends were 5 bases for V and 2 bases for J; bases not matched to a gene: 4. Per germline, CDR1 MNHNS and CDR2 SASEGT. The CDR3 consists of 15 residues. The CDR3 DNA follows: TGTGCCAGCAGTCGACAGGGGTCAAACACCGGGGAGCTGTTTTTT. Its protein product is CASSRQGSNTGELFF.

V gene TRBV7-9 combines with J gene TRBJ2-1, with 9 bases fitting TRBD2. The CDR3 length is 15 residues. V trimming: 1 base; J trimming: 5 bases; junction bases outside the gene matches: 3. CDR1 and CDR2 (germline): SEHNR, FQNEAQ (reference sequence). The DNA for the CDR3 is TGTGCCAGCAGCTTAGGGACTAGCGCGAACAATGAGCAGTTCTTC. Protein sequence: CASSLGTSANNEQFF.

This clone was detected a few times. The rearrangement links TRBV7-3 to TRBJ2-3, with a tentative D call TRBD2 (5 bases). The V and J ends lost 2 bases and 3 bases respectively, with 12 bases between them. Germline CDR1 and CDR2: SGHTA and FQGTGA. This CDR3 is 15 amino acids long. The CDR3 spells CASSLGPRGTDTQYF. CDR3 bases: TGTGCCAGCAGCTTAGGGCCCCGAGGGACAGATACGCAGTATTTT. The whole variable domain, remainder taken from reference TRBV7-3 and TRBJ2-3, is GAGVSQTPSNKVTEKGKYVELRCDPISGHTALYWYRQSLGQGPEFLIYFQGTGAADDSGLPNDRFFAVRPEGSVSTLKIQRTERGDSAVYLCASSLGPRGTDTQYFGPGTRLTVL.

V usage is TRBV28 and J usage is TRBJ2-7, with D possibly being TRBD2 (5 bases). The CDR3 extends over 11 amino acids. V was trimmed by 7 bases and J by 3 bases, leaving 7 bases between them. Per the germline V gene, CDR1 is MDHEN and CDR2 is SYDVKM. CDR3 sequence reads: CASTRGYEQYF. CDR3 DNA sequence: TGTGCCAGCACCCGGGGCTACGAGCAGTACTTC.

The genes are TRBV7-2 and TRBJ1-1; D unclear. Germline CDR1 is SGHTA and CDR2 is FQGNSA. V dropped 1 base and J dropped 0 bases, with 6 bases sitting between them. The length of the CDR3 is 14 residues. The DNA of the CDR3 is TGTGCCAGCAGCTTAGGGCTATTGAACACTGAAGCTTTCTTT. It is translated as CASSLGLLNTEAFF.

This clone has a handful of counts. The J gene is TRBJ2-3, the V gene TRBV9; 9 bases align to TRBD2. The germline gives CDR1 SGDLS, CDR2 YYNGEE. Germline trimming cut 4 bases from V and 1 base from J; bases unmatched to any gene: 1. The CDR3 is 14 amino acids. The DNA for the CDR3 is TGTGCCAGCAGCATAGCGGGAGGCACAGATACGCAGTATTTT. As protein: CASSIAGGTDTQYF.

This chain connects TRBV25-1 to TRBJ1-2, with TRBD1 identical over 8 bases. Germline V gene data show CDR1 as MGHDK and CDR2 as SYGVNS. J gave up 8 bases and V 10 bases, and 9 bases lay outside the gene matches. This CDR3 region has 12 residues. CDR3 coding DNA: TGTGCCACCTTAGGACAGGGTAAGGGCTACACCTTC. Translated: CATLGQGKGYTF.

The rearrangement links TRBV5-1 to TRBJ2-5; a weak D match, TRBD2 (7 bases). CDR3 size: 15 residues. Germline V gene lookup returns CDR1 SGHRS and CDR2 YFSETQ. Between the trimmed V and J ends, which lost 4 bases and 0 bases, there was a span of 13 bases. CDR3 sequence reads: CASSGGAEYQETQYF. CDR3 sequence (DNA): TGCGCCAGCAGCGGGGGGGCAGAGTACCAAGAGACCCAGTACTTC.

The CDR3 DNA reads as TGTGCCTGGAGTTCCCCCGGGACTAGCGGCAATGAGCAGTTCTTC. This translates into CAWSSPGTSGNEQFF. The genes are TRBV30 and TRBJ2-1; 11 positions agree with TRBD2. With 2 bases clipped from V and 6 bases from J, the junction kept 6 bases outside the gene matches. The CDR3 runs 15 residues. The germline V gene encodes CDR1 GTSNPN and CDR2 SVGIG (reference sequence).

The chain joins TRBV7-7 to TRBJ2-3; 7 bases are shared with TRBD2. Germline values: CDR1 SSHAT, CDR2 FNYEAQ (reference sequence). This CDR3 is built from 14 residues. The V segment lost 5 bases and the J segment 2 bases; nucleotides outside the gene matches: 4. Here the CDR3 reads CASSRAGFTDTQYF. The CDR3 DNA reads TGTGCCAGCAGCAGAGCGGGATTCACAGATACGCAGTATTTT.

This clone was seen only once. The rearrangement uses TRBV7-9 and TRBJ2-2, with D perhaps matching TRBD2 (5 bases). Germline V gene lookup returns CDR1 SEHNR and CDR2 FQNEAQ (reference sequence). V dropped 7 bases and J dropped 4 bases, with 16 bases sitting between them. This CDR3 has 15 amino acids. The CDR3 nucleotides read TGTGCCAGCAAATCGGAGGTGTCGCTCACCGGGGAGCTGTTTTTT. It is translated as CASKSEVSLTGELFF.

The DNA of the CDR3 is TGTGCCAGTAGTACGGCCGGGACTATCCATCCCCCGCAGTATTTT. As protein: CASSTAGTIHPPQYF. The chain recombines TRBV19 with TRBJ2-3, with 7 bases aligning to TRBD2. V trimming: 4 bases; J trimming: 10 bases; junction bases outside the gene matches: 14. The CDR3 consists of 15 residues. CDR1 LNHDA and CDR2 SQIVND come from the germline V gene (reference sequence).

The gene calls are TRBV6-6 and TRBJ2-6; D is uncertain. The germline V gene encodes CDR1 MNHNY and CDR2 SVGAGI (reference sequence). The CDR3 totals 14 residues. The ends were cut back, 8 bases at V and 4 bases at J, with 12 bases in the middle. DNA for the CDR3: TGTGCCAGCGGAAGGGTGGGCGGGGCCAACGTCCTGACTTTC. Translation: CASGRVGGANVLTF.

This clone was seen a handful of times. The chain has TRBV30 and TRBJ1-5; possible D gene TRBD1, 6 bases. The CDR3 runs to 15 residues. CDR1 and CDR2 (germline): GTSNPN, SVGIG (reference sequence). Trimming removed 0 bases from V and 0 bases from J, with 9 bases in between. The CDR3 spells CAWSVGGDSNQPQHF. CDR3 in DNA: TGTGCCTGGAGTGTAGGGGGGGATAGCAATCAGCCCCAGCATTTT.

The J gene is TRBJ2-5, the V gene TRBV18; D is uncertain. The CDR3 extends over 13 amino acids. V was cut by 0 bases and J by 7 bases, with 9 bases left in between. Per germline, CDR1 KGHSH and CDR2 LQKENI. As DNA, the CDR3 is TGTGCCAGCTCACCACCGCTTAGAGGGACCCAGTACTTC. As protein: CASSPPLRGTQYF.

The V and J genes are TRBV28 and TRBJ2-7, with TRBD1 identical over 9 bases. The V and J ends lost 2 bases and 2 bases, in that order; junction bases with no gene match: 4. CDR3 length equals 15 residues. Germline V CDR1 and CDR2: MDHEN, SYDVKM. In DNA form, the CDR3 reads TGTGCCAGCAGTTTACTGGGACAGGGCGCCTACGAGCAGTACTTC. Translation gives CASSLLGQGAYEQYF. Combining the CDR3 with reference TRBV28 and TRBJ2-7 gives the whole variable domain DVKVTQSSRYLVKRTGEKVFLECVQDMDHENMFWYRQDPGLGLRLIYFSYDVKMKEKGDIPEGYSVSREKKERFSLILESASTNQTSMYLCASSLLGQGAYEQYFGPGTRLTVT.

Here the CDR3 DNA reads TGTGCCAGCAGCGCCCCGGGACTAGCGGGAGTTAATGAGCAGTTCTTC. Its protein product is CASSAPGLAGVNEQFF. V is TRBV7-8 and J is TRBJ2-1, with 14 bases lining up with TRBD2. The CDR3 extends over 16 amino acids. J lost 7 bases, V lost 5 bases, and 7 bases had no gene match. Germline V gene sequence: CDR1 SGHVS, CDR2 FQNEAQ.

The V and J genes are TRBV23-1 and TRBJ2-2; 8 nucleotides line up with TRBD1. Being an ORF, TRBV23-1 has a function that is uncertain. V lost 3 bases and J lost 7; bases outside the gene matches: 4. The CDR3 has 14 amino acids. The CDR3 spells CASSQQGAGGELFF. The CDR3 DNA reads as TGCGCCAGCAGTCAGCAGGGGGCCGGCGGGGAGCTGTTTTTT.

This rearrangement joins TRBV10-3 to TRBJ2-3; 9 bases are a match to TRBD2. Germline lookup yields CDR1 ENHRY and CDR2 SYGVKD. V lost 3 bases to trimming and J lost 3 bases; unmatched junction nucleotides: 4. The CDR3 covers 15 residues. CDR3 in amino acids: CAISDLAGNTDTQYF. CDR3 nucleotide sequence: TGTGCCATCAGTGATCTAGCGGGGAATACAGATACGCAGTATTTT.

The J gene is TRBJ2-2, the V gene TRBV2; 14 positions agree with TRBD2. V was pared by 7 bases and J by 7 bases, with 8 bases of the junction left unmatched. CDR1 SNHLY and CDR2 FYNNEI come from the germline V gene. CDR3 length equals 16 residues. CDR3: CASTGTSGSIGGELFF. Written as DNA, the CDR3 is TGTGCCAGCACCGGGACTAGCGGGAGTATAGGCGGGGAGCTGTTTTTT.

This rearrangement joins TRBV6-1 to TRBJ2-1; 13 bases fit TRBD2. Looked up from germline, CDR1 is MNHNS and CDR2 is SASEGT. This CDR3 has 16 residues. Trimming cost V 4 bases and J 8 bases; bases outside gene matches: 8. The CDR3 loop is CASSVRTSGSRYEQFF. DNA for the CDR3: TGTGCCAGCAGTGTCCGGACTAGCGGGAGTAGGTATGAGCAGTTCTTC.

The chain is built from TRBV10-2 and TRBJ2-5; a weak D match, TRBD1 (5 bases). The tail of the sequence fits TRBJ2-7 better, so the J call may be wrong. Looked up from germline, CDR1 is WSHSY and CDR2 is SAAADI. CDR3 length: 13 amino acids. CDR3 amino acids: CATTADTTYEQYF. Written as DNA, the CDR3 is TGCGCCACCACGGCGGACACAACCTACGAGCAGTACTTC.

The chain has TRBV7-2 and TRBJ2-7, with 8 bases aligning to TRBD2. The ends lost 0 bases at V and 7 bases at J; junction bases unmatched: 8. Germline CDR1 is SGHTA and CDR2 is FQGNSA. CDR3 length: 15 amino acids. The CDR3 sequence: CASSLAGTRMGEQYF. The CDR3 coding sequence is TGTGCCAGCAGCTTAGCCGGGACTAGGATGGGTGAGCAGTACTTC.

CDR3 coding DNA: TGTGCCAGCCGGAGGGGCATCGGCACTGAAGCTTTCTTT. It encodes CASRRGIGTEAFF. The chain uses TRBV6-5 and TRBJ1-1; D may be TRBD1 (5 bases). CDR3 length equals 13 residues. Germline CDR1 MNHEY, CDR2 SVGAGI. The ends were cut back, 8 bases at V and 4 bases at J, with 14 bases in the middle.

The V gene is TRBV15, the J gene TRBJ2-7; 13 bases line up with TRBD2. CDR1 and CDR2 from the germline V gene are LNHNV and YYDKDF (reference sequence). Trimming cost V 0 bases and J 1 base; bases outside gene matches: 6. The CDR3 has 18 residues. Written as DNA, the CDR3 is TGTGCCACCAGCAGAGAGACGGGACTAGCGGGAACATCCTACGAGCAGTACTTC. This sequence encodes CATSRETGLAGTSYEQYF.